This T cell receptor beta chain was identified during a study of T cell responses to AZD1222 COVID-19 vaccine. Study-level results: Reports indicate that nearly half of spike-specific TCRs are directed at unmutated variant regions. Clonal diversity was possibly underestimated; the donors were predominantly white British and more often female.

Assay: immunoSEQ multiplex PCR; the TCRdb copy retains only in-frame clones and omits some. The table records fewer than 110,000 clones, about 87% of them present only once. Only a few counts were recorded for this clone. Its antigen remains unidentified. This CDR3 region has 15 residues. V dropped 1 base and J dropped 4; count of bases not matched to a gene: 5. Per the germline V gene, CDR1 is LGHNT and CDR2 is FRNRAP. The chain joins TRBV12-5 to TRBJ2-5, with 8 bases identical to TRBD1. The receptor's source is an adult in good health. The source was peripheral blood, collected on day 0 of AZD1222 vaccination. The CDR3: CASGLAQGGAETQYF. CDR3 coding DNA: TGTGCTAGTGGTTTGGCACAGGGGGGAGCAGAGACCCAGTACTTC.